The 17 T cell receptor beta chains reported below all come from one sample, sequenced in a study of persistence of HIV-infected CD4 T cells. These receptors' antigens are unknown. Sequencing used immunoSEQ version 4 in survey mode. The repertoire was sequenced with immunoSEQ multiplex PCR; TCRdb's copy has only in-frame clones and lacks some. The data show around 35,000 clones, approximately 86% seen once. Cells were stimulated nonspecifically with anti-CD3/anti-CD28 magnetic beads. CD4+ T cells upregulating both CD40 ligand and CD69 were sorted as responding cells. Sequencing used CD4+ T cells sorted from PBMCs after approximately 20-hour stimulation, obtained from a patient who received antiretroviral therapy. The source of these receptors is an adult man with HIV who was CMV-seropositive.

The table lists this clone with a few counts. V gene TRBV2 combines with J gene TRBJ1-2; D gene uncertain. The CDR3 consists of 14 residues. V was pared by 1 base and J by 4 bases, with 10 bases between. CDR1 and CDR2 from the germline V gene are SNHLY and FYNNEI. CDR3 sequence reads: CASSEGQTSYGYTF. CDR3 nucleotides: TGTGCCAGCAGTGAAGGTCAGACGAGCTATGGCTACACCTTC.

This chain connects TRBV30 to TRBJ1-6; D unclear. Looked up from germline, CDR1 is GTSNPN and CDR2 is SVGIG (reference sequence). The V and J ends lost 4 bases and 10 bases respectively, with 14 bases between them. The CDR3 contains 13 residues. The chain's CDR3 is CAWTRELKSPLHF. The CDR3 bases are TGTGCCTGGACTAGGGAACTGAAATCACCCCTCCACTTT.

The DNA of the CDR3 is TGTGCCAGCAGTGAGAGCGGGAGACGCGATACGCAGTATTTT. Protein: CASSESGRRDTQYF. The rearrangement joins TRBV6-1 to TRBJ2-3; 8 bases match TRBD2. V dropped 3 bases and J dropped 6; count of bases not matched to a gene: 5. Germline V gene data show CDR1 as MNHNS and CDR2 as SASEGT. The CDR3 has 14 residues.

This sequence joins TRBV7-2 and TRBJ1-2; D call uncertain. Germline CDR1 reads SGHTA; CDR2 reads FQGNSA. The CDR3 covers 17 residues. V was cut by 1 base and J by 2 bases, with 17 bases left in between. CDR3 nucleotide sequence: TGTGCCAGCAGCTTAGTAGGCAGCTCGAGCTCGAACTATGGCTACACCTTC. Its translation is CASSLVGSSSSNYGYTF. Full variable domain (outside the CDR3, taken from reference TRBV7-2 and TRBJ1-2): GAGVSQSPSNKVTEKGKDVELRCDPISGHTALYWYRQSLGQGLEFLIYFQGNSAPDKSGLPSDRFSAERTGGSVSTLTIQRTQQEDSAVYLCASSLVGSSSSNYGYTFGSGTRLTVV.

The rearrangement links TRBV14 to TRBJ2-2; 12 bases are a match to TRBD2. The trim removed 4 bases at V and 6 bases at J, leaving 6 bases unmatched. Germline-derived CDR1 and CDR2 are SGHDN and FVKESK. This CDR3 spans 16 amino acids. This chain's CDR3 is CASSRPSGRASGELFF. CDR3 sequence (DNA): TGTGCCAGCAGCCGCCCTAGCGGGAGGGCATCCGGGGAGCTGTTTTTT.

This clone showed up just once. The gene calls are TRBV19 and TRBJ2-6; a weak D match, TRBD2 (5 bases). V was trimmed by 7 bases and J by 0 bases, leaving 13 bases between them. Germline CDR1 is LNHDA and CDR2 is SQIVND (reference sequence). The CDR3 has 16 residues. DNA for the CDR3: TGTGCCAGTACCCGGGGTCAAGTCTCTGGGGCCAACGTCCTGACTTTC. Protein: CASTRGQVSGANVLTF.

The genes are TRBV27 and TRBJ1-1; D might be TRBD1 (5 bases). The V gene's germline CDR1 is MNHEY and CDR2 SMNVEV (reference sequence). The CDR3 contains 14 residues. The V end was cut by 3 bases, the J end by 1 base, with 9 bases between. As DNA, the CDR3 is TGTGCCAGCAGTTTGAGGGGTACGAACACTGAAGCTTTCTTT. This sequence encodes CASSLRGTNTEAFF.

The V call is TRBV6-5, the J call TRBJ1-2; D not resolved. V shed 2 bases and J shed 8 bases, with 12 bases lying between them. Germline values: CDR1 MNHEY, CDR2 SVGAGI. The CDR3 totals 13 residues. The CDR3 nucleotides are TGTGCCAGCAGTTACCCTGGCGGGAGAGGCTACACCTTC. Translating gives CASSYPGGRGYTF.

CDR3 protein: CASSLGTSYGYTF. CDR3 coding DNA: TGTGCCAGCAGTTTAGGGACAAGCTATGGCTACACCTTC. V gene TRBV28 combines with J gene TRBJ1-2; a possible D gene is TRBD1 (6 bases). Per the germline V gene, CDR1 is MDHEN and CDR2 is SYDVKM. This CDR3 is 13 amino acids long. The V gene lost 2 bases and the J gene lost 4 bases, with 8 bases spanning the gap.

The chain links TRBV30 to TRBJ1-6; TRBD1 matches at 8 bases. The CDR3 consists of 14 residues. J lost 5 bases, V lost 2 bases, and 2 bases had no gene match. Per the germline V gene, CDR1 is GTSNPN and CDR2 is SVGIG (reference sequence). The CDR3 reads CAWSRGQDNSPLHF. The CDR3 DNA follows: TGTGCCTGGAGTAGGGGACAGGATAATTCACCCCTCCACTTT.

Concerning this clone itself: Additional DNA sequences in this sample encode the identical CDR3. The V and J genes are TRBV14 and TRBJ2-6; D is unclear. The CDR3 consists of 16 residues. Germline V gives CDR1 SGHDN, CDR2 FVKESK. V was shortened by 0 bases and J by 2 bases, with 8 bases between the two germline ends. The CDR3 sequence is CASSQDTRAGANVLTF. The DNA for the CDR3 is TGTGCCAGCAGCCAAGATACAAGGGCTGGGGCCAACGTCCTGACTTTC.

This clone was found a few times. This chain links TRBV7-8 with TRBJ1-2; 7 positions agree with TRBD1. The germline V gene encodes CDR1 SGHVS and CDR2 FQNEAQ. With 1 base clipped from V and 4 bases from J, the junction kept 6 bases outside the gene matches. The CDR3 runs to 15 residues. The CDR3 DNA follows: TGTGCCAGCAGCTTAGACAGGGGAGTTACCTATGGCTACACCTTC. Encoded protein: CASSLDRGVTYGYTF.

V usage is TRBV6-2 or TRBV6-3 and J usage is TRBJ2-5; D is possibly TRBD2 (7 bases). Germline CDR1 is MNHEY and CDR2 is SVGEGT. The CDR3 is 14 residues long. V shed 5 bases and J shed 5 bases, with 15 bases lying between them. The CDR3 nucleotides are TGTGCCAGCAGTAAAGGGGGGGTCCAGGAGACCCAGTACTTC. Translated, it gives CASSKGGVQETQYF.

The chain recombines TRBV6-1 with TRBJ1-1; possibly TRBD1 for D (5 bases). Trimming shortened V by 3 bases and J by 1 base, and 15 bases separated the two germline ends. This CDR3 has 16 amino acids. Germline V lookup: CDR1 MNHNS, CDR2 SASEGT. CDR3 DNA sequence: TGTGCCAGCAGTGACCCGCGGGTCGGGGGGAACACTGAAGCTTTCTTT. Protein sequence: CASSDPRVGGNTEAFF.

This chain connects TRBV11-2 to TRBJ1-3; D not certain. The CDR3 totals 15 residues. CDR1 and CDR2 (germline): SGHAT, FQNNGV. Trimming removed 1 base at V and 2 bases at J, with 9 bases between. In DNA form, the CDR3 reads TGTGCCAGCAGCTTAGTACAGTTCCCTGGAAACACCATATATTTT. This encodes CASSLVQFPGNTIYF.

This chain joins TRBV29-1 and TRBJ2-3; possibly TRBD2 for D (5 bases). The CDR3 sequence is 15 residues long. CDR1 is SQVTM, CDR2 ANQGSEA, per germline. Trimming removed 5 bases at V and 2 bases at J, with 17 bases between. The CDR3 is CSVSRDPSPTDTQYF. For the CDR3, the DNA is TGCAGCGTTAGCCGGGATCCGAGCCCCACAGATACGCAGTATTTT.

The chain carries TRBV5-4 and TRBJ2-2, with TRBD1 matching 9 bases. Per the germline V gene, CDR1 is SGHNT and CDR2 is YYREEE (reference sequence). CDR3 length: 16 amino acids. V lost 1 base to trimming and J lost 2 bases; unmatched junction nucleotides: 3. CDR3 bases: TGTGCCAGCAGCTTGAGGGACAGGGCAAACACCGGGGAGCTGTTTTTT. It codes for CASSLRDRANTGELFF.